Listed here is a single T cell receptor (beta chain). What it binds is unknown. These data are taken from a study of T cell repertoires in cytomegalovirus infection. For the study at large: CMV infection and matching HLA type were both indicated by public TCR beta signatures. Broader study findings: CMV-specific TCR beta clonotypes restricted by HLA-C dominated the ex vivo response. Carriers of CMV plus the relevant HLA were identified by cumulative public TCR beta family frequency.

A single record per CDR3 protein comes from TCRdb applying MiXCR to the reads. The data contain roughly 230,000 distinct CDR3 sequences, about 23% of them singletons. V lost 1 base and J 6 bases, leaving 4 bases between the germline ends. Germline V CDR1 and CDR2: MGHDK, SYGVNS. The CDR3 length is 12 residues. J is TRBJ1-5 and V is TRBV25-1; D gene ambiguous. Source material: CD8+ T cells from PBMCs. The sequence derives from a human donor in good health (CMV status not recorded). Some clones in this sample may be carry-over from other donors' samples. The CDR3 loop reads CASSELGQPQHF. The CDR3 bases are TGTGCCAGCAGTGAATTAGGTCAGCCCCAGCATTTT.